The text below deals with one TCR beta chain. As yet, its antigen is unknown. The sample belongs to a study of cytomegalovirus exposure and HLA in healthy donors. General study points: TCR beta chains associated with HLA were, in a later analysis, more clonally expanded than equally common others.

The PCR used 60 Vbeta and 13 Jbeta primers. TCRdb keeps only in-frame clones here, not all; method: immunoSEQ multiplex PCR. There are 130,000 to 150,000 clones in the sample, with under 3.5% held by the top ten. This TCR was sampled from a man aged 35-49 years in good health and CMV-seronegative. The sample consisted of PBMCs.

CDR3 in DNA: TGTGCCAGCAGGAGGGCCTTTAGGGCTGAAGCTTTCTTT. It translates to CASRRAFRAEAFF. The gene calls are TRBV5-8 and TRBJ1-1; no reliable D call. This CDR3 has 13 amino acids. Germline loops: CDR1 SGHTS, CDR2 YDEGEE. Trimming left V 5 bases short and J 6 bases short, with 14 bases between.